The rows below give T cell receptor beta chains drawn from one sample of a study of post-analysis software for immune sequencing data. MiXCR, applied by TCRdb to the PCR reads, yields one record per CDR3 protein. The sample lists about 540,000 distinct CDR3 sequences, around 36% seen once, with 4.5% to 7.5% in the top ten. The sample consisted of blood. The receptors were sampled from a girl aged 2-17 years with multiple sclerosis. Both conserved end residues are part of each CDR3. The D gene is left open where the match is weak. The listing skips clone size in some rows; elsewhere it reads once, few, many or a size class.

NA	NA	TRBV12-3/TRBV12-4	TRBJ2-7	CASSFAGLDPDTQYF	TGTGCCAGCAGTTTTGCGGGCTTGGACCCGGATACCCAGTACTTC
few	NA	TRBV15	TRBJ1-2	CATSRDAGGGGYTF	TGTGCCACCAGCAGAGATGCGGGGGGCGGTGGCTACACCTTC
NA	NA	TRBV10-3	TRBJ2-7	CAISDLSYEQYF	TGTGCCATCAGTGACCTCAGCTACGAGCAGTACTTC
few	TRBD2	TRBV29-1	TRBJ2-2	CSVAPGLRRTGELFF	TGCAGCGTCGCTCCGGGACTACGACGCACCGGGGAGCTGTTTTTT
NA	NA	TRBV20-1	TRBJ2-7	CSARLAHEQYF	TGCAGTGCTAGACTAGCCCACGAGCAGTACTTC
NA	NA	TRBV24-1	TRBJ1-1	CATSGVTGPNTEAFF	TGTGCCACCAGTGGAGTGACAGGACCGAACACTGAAGCTTTCTTT
NA	TRBD2	TRBV5-1	TRBJ2-3	CASTPEGGLAVMVGADTQYF	TGCGCCAGCACCCCGGAGGGGGGACTAGCGGTGATGGTGGGGGCAGATACGCAGTATTTT
NA	TRBD1	TRBV6-1	TRBJ2-1	CASSRTGVRDEQFF	TGTGCCAGCAGTAGGACAGGGGTACGCGATGAGCAGTTCTTC
NA	NA	TRBV5-1	TRBJ1-1	CASSLGYTEAFF	TGCGCCAGCAGCTTGGGTTACACTGAAGCTTTCTTT
NA	NA	TRBV5-1	TRBJ2-7	CASSFVGSTYEQYF	TGCGCCAGCAGCTTCGTAGGCTCAACCTACGAGCAGTACTTC
once	TRBD1	TRBV6-2/TRBV6-3	TRBJ1-6	CASSGTGRSPLHF	TGTGCCAGCAGTGGGACAGGGAGGTCACCCCTCCACTTT
many	TRBD2	TRBV4-1	TRBJ2-1	CASSLYFSGGQTSYNEQFF	TGCGCCAGCAGCCTCTACTTTAGCGGGGGGCAGACCTCCTACAATGAGCAGTTCTTC
NA	NA	TRBV28	TRBJ2-5	CASSFTEGMRETQYF	TGTGCCAGCAGTTTCACCGAGGGGATGAGGGAGACCCAGTACTTC
NA	NA	TRBV5-6	TRBJ1-1	CASSPLASDTEAFF	TGTGCCAGCAGCCCGCTCGCCTCGGACACTGAAGCTTTCTTT
NA	TRBD2	TRBV4-1	TRBJ2-5	CASSQVGFSGGEQYF	TGCGCCAGCAGCCAAGTCGGGTTCTCTGGGGGGGAGCAGTACTTC
few	NA	TRBV29-1	TRBJ1-2	CSVDRTDNYGYTF	TGCAGCGTTGACAGGACTGATAACTATGGCTACACCTTC
NA	TRBD2	TRBV5-1	TRBJ2-1	CASSLRLAGDSYNEQFF	TGCGCCAGCAGCTTGAGACTAGCGGGGGACTCCTACAATGAGCAGTTCTTC
NA	TRBD2	TRBV7-2	TRBJ2-5	CASSPGPSGGQETQYF	TGTGCCAGCAGCCCGGGACCCTCGGGGGGCCAAGAGACCCAGTACTTC
few	NA	TRBV12-3/TRBV12-4	TRBJ2-7	CATTYYNDEQYF	TGTGCCACCACGTATTACAACGACGAGCAGTACTTC
NA	NA	TRBV10-3	TRBJ1-1	CAISAVRGTTEAFF	TGTGCCATCAGTGCGGTTAGGGGCACCACTGAAGCTTTCTTT
few	NA	TRBV20-1	TRBJ2-5	CSGTDADSQETQYF	TGCAGTGGAACGGATGCGGACAGTCAAGAGACCCAGTACTTC
NA	NA	TRBV4-1	TRBJ2-3	CASSQEPITDTQYF	TGCGCCAGCAGCCAGGAGCCAATCACAGATACGCAGTATTTT
few	NA	TRBV5-1	TRBJ1-5	CASSPGAGALSGGNQPQHF	TGCGCCAGCAGCCCGGGGGCGGGGGCCCTATCGGGGGGCAATCAGCCCCAGCATTTT
NA	NA	TRBV15	TRBJ2-1	CATSSYRENNEQFF	TGTGCCACCAGCAGTTACAGGGAAAACAATGAGCAGTTCTTC
few	TRBD2	TRBV9	TRBJ2-7	CASSKRDGMSSYEQYF	TGTGCCAGCAGCAAGCGGGACGGTATGAGCTCCTACGAGCAGTACTTC
NA	NA	TRBV14	TRBJ2-1	CASSQVAQGTYNEQFF	TGTGCCAGCAGCCAAGTGGCACAGGGAACCTACAATGAGCAGTTCTTC
NA	TRBD1	TRBV10-3	TRBJ1-2	CAISDPRGGGDGYTF	TGTGCCATCAGTGACCCCCGAGGAGGGGGCGATGGCTACACCTTC
few	NA	TRBV5-1	TRBJ1-2	CASSTNTGSYGYTF	TGCGCCAGCAGCACCAACACAGGGTCGTATGGCTACACCTTC
NA	NA	TRBV9	TRBJ1-2	CASSVVAANYGYTF	TGTGCCAGCAGCGTAGTGGCAGCTAACTATGGCTACACCTTC
NA	NA	TRBV12-3/TRBV12-4	TRBJ2-3	CASSLLGSTDTQYF	TGTGCCAGCAGTTTATTGGGGAGCACAGATACGCAGTATTTT
NA	TRBD2	TRBV24-1	TRBJ2-1	CATSDLTSGDEQFF	TGTGCCACCAGTGATTTAACCAGCGGGGACGAGCAGTTCTTC
NA	NA	TRBV15	TRBJ2-5	CAASREVGWLETQYF	TGTGCCGCCAGCAGAGAAGTGGGCTGGCTAGAGACCCAGTACTTC
NA	NA	TRBV11-2	TRBJ1-4	CASSLDGGTWGEKLFF	TGTGCCAGCAGCTTAGACGGCGGGACATGGGGTGAAAAACTGTTTTTT
NA	NA	TRBV7-3	TRBJ2-7	CAGSLTRSGEQYF	TGTGCCGGCAGCTTAACCCGCTCGGGCGAGCAGTACTTC
NA	TRBD2	TRBV7-8	TRBJ2-1	CASSLAERGGTLDEQFF	TGTGCCAGCAGCTTAGCTGAACGGGGGGGCACTCTGGATGAGCAGTTCTTC
few	TRBD1	TRBV7-9	TRBJ2-7	CASSLVRSGTGAYEQYF	TGTGCCAGCAGCTTAGTTAGGTCCGGGACAGGGGCCTACGAGCAGTACTTC
few	NA	TRBV4-1	TRBJ1-1	CASSHDGWDTEAFF	TGCGCCAGCAGCCACGACGGTTGGGACACTGAAGCTTTCTTT
few	TRBD2	TRBV5-1	TRBJ2-5	CASSSDPSGGLPVGTQYF	TGCGCCAGCAGCTCGGACCCTAGCGGGGGGCTCCCGGTTGGGACCCAGTACTTC
few	NA	TRBV29-1	TRBJ2-3	CSVEDVGTTPDTQYF	TGCAGCGTTGAAGATGTCGGTACTACGCCGGATACGCAGTATTTT
NA	NA	TRBV7-9	TRBJ1-4	CASSPPLGRGDEKLFF	TGTGCCAGCAGCCCCCCTTTGGGCAGGGGCGATGAAAAACTGTTTTTT
few	TRBD2	TRBV29-1	TRBJ2-5	CSVEEAGGDPETQYF	TGCAGCGTTGAAGAGGCGGGGGGGGATCCAGAGACCCAGTACTTC